The 2 T cell receptor beta chains in this list originate from one sample, sequenced in a study of lymphopenia after photon versus proton radiotherapy. Assay used: immunoSEQ multiplex PCR; TCRdb lists only in-frame clones, some missing. The sample has roughly 45,000 clones, about 85% seen once. Material: peripheral blood, obtained from a patient treated with photon-based radiotherapy. The receptors were sampled from a man between 40 and 49 years old with gastric cancer.

J is TRBJ2-3 and V is TRBV11-3; 7 nucleotides match TRBD2. V dropped 6 bases and J dropped 5; count of bases not matched to a gene: 11. This CDR3 spans 15 amino acids. The germline CDR1 and CDR2 sequences are SGHNT and YENEEA. The CDR3 region is CASRPGRGRLDTQYF. DNA of the CDR3: TGTGCCAGCAGGCCTGGGAGGGGACGCCTAGATACGCAGTATTTT.

The genes are TRBV19 and TRBJ2-3; TRBD1 might be the D (6 bases). V gave up 1 base and J gave up 0 bases, with 8 bases separating them. This CDR3 contains 15 residues. Germline loops: CDR1 LNHDA, CDR2 SQIVND (reference sequence). The CDR3 DNA sequence: TGTGCCAGTAGTATAGGACAGGCTAGCACAGATACGCAGTATTTT. Protein: CASSIGQASTDTQYF. The full variable domain, completed using reference TRBV19 and TRBJ2-3, is DGGITQSPKYLFRKEGQNVTLSCEQNLNHDAMYWYRQDPGQGLRLIYYSQIVNDFQKGDIAEGYSVSREKKESFPLTVTSAQKNPTAFYLCASSIGQASTDTQYFGPGTRLTVL.